This T cell receptor (beta chain) was sequenced for a study of blood T cell repertoires in COVID-19. Measured with immunoSEQ multiplex PCR; TCRdb has only the in-frame clones, and not every one. The sample yields under 200,000 clones, about 86% seen once. This CDR3 has 13 amino acids. Trimming took off 3 bases at V and 9 bases at J, with 9 bases between the two ends. From germline, CDR1 is LGHDT and CDR2 YNNKEL (reference sequence). The V and J genes are TRBV3-1 (or the pseudogene TRBV3-2) and TRBJ1-6; D gene uncertain. The specimen sequenced was peripheral blood. This sequence originates from a woman in her seventies with acute or convalescent COVID-19. DNA for the CDR3: TGTGCCAGCAGCCAGCGACTGGGTTCACCCCTCCACTTT. The encoded protein is CASSQRLGSPLHF.